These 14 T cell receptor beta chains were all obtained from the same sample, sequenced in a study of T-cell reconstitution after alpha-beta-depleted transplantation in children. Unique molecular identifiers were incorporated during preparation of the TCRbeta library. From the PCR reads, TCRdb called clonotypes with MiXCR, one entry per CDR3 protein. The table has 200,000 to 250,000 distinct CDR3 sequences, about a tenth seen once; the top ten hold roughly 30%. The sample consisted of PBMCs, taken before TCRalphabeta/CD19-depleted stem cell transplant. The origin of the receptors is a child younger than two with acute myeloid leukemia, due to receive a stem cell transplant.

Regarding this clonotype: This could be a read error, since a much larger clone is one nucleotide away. The DNA of the CDR3 is TGTGCCAACAGTTCGCACCGGGACAGGCCTTATGGCTACACCTTC. This encodes CANSSHRDRPYGYTF. This chain connects TRBV12-3 or TRBV12-4 to TRBJ1-2; TRBD1 matches 8 bases. CDR3 length: 15 residues.

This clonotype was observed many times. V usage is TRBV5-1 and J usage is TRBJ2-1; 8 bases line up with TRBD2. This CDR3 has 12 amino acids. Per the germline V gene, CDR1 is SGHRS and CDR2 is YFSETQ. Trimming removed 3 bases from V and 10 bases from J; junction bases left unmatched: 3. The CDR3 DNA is TGCGCCAGCAGCTCCTCTAGCGGGGAGCAGTTCTTC. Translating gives CASSSSSGEQFF.

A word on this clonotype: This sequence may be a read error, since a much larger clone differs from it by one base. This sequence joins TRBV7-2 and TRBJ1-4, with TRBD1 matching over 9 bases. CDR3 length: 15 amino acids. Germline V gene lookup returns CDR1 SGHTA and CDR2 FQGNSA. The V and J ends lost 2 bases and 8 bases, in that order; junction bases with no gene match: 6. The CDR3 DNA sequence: TGTGCCAGCAGCTTACGCGCGACAGGGGGAGAAAAACTGTTTTTT. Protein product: CASSLRATGGEKLFF.

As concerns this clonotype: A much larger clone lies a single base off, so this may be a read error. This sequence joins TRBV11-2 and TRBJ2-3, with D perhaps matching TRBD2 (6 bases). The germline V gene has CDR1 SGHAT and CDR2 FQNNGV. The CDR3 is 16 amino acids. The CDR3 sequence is CASSWATRAGTNTQYF. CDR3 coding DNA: TGTGCCAGCAGCTGGGCGACTCGAGCGGGCACAAATACGCAGTATTTT.

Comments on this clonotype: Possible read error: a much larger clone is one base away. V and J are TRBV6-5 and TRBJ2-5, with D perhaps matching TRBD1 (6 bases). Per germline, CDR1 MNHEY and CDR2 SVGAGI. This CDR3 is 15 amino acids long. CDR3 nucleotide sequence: TGTGCCAGCAGTTACGGACCTACAGGGATGGAGACCCAGAACTTC. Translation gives CASSYGPTGMETQNF.

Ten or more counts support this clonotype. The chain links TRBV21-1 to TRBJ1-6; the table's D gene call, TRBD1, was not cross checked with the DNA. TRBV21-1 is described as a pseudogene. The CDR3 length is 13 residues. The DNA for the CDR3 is TGTGCCAGCAGCAAAGGTGGATACAGGTACCTCCACTTT. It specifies CASSKGGYRYLHF.

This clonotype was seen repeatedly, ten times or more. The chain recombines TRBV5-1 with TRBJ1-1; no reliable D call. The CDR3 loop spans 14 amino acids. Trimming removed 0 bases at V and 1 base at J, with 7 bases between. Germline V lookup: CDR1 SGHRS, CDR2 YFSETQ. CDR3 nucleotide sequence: TGCGCCAGCAGCTTGGACGGCAGGAACACTGAAGCTTTCTTT. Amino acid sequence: CASSLDGRNTEAFF.

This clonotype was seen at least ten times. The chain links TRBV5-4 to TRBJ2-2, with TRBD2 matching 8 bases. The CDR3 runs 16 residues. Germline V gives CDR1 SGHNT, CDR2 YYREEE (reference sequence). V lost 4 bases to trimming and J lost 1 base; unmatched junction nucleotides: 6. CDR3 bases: TGTGCCAGCAGCACCGGACTAGCCCTGAACACCGGGGAGCTGTTTTTT. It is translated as CASSTGLALNTGELFF.

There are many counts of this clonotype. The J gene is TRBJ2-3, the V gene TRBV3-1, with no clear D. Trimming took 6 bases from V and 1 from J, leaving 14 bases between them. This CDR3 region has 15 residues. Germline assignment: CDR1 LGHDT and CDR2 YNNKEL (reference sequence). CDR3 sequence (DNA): TGTGCCAGCAGGGCCTACTGGAGCGGCACAGATACGCAGTATTTT. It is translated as CASRAYWSGTDTQYF.

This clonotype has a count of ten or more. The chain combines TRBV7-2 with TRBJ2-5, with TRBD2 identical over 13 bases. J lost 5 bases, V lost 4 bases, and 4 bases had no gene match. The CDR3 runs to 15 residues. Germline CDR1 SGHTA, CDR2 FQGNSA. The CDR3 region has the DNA TGTGCCAGCAGCTCGGGACTAGCGGGAAGGGAGACCCAGTACTTC. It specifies CASSSGLAGRETQYF.

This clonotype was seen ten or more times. DNA of the CDR3: TGTGCCAGCAGTTTAGTCCGGGGGGCGCAGTATTTT. It yields the protein CASSLVRGAQYF. The chain joins TRBV12-3 or TRBV12-4 to TRBJ2-3, with 7 positions matching TRBD2. This CDR3 is built from 12 residues. V shed 1 base, J shed 10 bases, and the junction held 2 bases outside the gene matches.

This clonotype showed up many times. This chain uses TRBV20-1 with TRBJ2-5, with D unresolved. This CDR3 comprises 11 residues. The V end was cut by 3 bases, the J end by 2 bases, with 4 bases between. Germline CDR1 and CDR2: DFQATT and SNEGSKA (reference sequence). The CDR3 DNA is TGCAGTGCTAGCAGACAAGAGACCCAGTACTTC. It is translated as CSASRQETQYF.

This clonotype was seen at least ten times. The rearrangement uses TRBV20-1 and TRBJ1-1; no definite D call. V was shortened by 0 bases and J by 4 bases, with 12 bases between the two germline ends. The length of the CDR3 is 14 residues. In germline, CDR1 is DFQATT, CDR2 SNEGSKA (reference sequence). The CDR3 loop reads CSARDRSRGTEAFF. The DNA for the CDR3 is TGCAGTGCTAGAGATCGCTCCCGGGGCACTGAAGCTTTCTTT.

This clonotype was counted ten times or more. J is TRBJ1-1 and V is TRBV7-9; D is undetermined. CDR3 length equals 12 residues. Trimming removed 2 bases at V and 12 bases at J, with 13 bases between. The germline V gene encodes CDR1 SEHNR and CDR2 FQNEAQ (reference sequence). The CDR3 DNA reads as TGTGCCAGCAGCTTACCCGGCGGGGATCCTTTCTTT. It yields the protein CASSLPGGDPFF.